This T cell receptor beta chain was obtained from a study of glioma-infiltrating T cells. This clonotype was found many times. Antigen: not known. Amplification of TCR alpha and beta CDR3 regions from RNA used iRepertoire nested multiplex PCR. Tissue mRNA or PBMC total RNA, roughly 90-450 ng, went into one-step reverse transcription and amplification. Each CDR3 protein gets one entry after TCRdb re-called the multiplex PCR reads with MiXCR. The sample yields around 90,000 distinct CDR3 sequences, approximately 39% seen once. Findings of the study overall: Tissue-blood divergence was below expectation in non-neoplastic patients, above in gliomas. Tissue and blood shared very few CDR3 sequences.

The CDR3 consists of 13 residues. V lost 7 bases, J lost 1 base, and 10 bases lay in between. CDR1 and CDR2 (germline): MNHEY, SMNVEV (reference sequence). The receptor comes from a human donor with low-grade glioma or glioblastoma, undergoing nonglioma brain surgery, or in good health (not recorded which). The material sequenced was glioma tissue, nonneoplastic brain tissue, or PBMCs (not recorded which). The rearrangement links TRBV27 to TRBJ1-1; D remains ambiguous. DNA of the CDR3: TGTGCCAGCAATCCACGGGGGAACACTGAAGCTTTCTTT. This sequence encodes CASNPRGNTEAFF.